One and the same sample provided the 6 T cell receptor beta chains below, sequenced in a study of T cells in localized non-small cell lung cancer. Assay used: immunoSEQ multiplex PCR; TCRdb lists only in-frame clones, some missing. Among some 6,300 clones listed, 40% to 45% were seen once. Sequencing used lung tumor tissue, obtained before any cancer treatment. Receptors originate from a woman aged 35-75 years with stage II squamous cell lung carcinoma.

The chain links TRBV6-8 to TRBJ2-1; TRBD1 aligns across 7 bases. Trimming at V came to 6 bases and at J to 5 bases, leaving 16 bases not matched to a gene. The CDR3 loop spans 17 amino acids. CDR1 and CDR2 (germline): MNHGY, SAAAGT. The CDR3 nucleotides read TGTGCCAGCAGACCCTCCACTGGGCAGGGGGACCACAATGAGCAGTTCTTC. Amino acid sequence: CASRPSTGQGDHNEQFF.

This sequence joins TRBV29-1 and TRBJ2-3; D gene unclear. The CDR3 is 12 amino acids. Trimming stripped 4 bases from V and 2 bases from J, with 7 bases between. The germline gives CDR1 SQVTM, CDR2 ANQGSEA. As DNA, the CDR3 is TGCAGCGTTGCTCCTGACACAGATACGCAGTATTTT. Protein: CSVAPDTDTQYF.

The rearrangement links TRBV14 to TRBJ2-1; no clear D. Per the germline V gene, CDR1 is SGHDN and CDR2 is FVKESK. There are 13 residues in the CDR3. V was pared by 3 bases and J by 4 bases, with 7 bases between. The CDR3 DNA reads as TGTGCCAGCAGCCACTTAACGTACAATGAGCAGTTCTTC. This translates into CASSHLTYNEQFF.

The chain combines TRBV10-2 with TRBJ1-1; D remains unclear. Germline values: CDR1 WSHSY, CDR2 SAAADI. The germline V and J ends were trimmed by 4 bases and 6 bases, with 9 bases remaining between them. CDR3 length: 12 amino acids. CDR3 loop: CASSVPGSEAFF. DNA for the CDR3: TGCGCCAGCAGTGTACCCGGGTCTGAAGCTTTCTTT.

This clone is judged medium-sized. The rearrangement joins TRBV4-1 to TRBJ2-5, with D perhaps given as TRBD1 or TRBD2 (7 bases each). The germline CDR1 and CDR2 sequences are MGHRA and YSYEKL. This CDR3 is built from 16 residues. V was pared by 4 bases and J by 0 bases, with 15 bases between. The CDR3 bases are TGCGCCAGCAGCCCAGGGGGGGGGTTGTACCAAGAGACCCAGTACTTC. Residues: CASSPGGGLYQETQYF.

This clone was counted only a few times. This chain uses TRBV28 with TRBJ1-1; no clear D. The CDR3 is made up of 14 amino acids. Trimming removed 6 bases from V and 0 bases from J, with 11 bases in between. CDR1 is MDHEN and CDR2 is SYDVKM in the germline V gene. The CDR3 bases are TGTGCCAGCAGCCAGGTCCCTATGAACACTGAAGCTTTCTTT. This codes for CASSQVPMNTEAFF.